The present entry profiles one TCR beta chain with its context. Its antigen is currently not known. No per-base quality is available; no much larger clone lies one base away. There are 14 amino acids in the CDR3, from cysteine to phenylalanine inclusive. The retained sequence is limited to the CDR3, 42 bases, with the frame set at the first base. V is trimmed back by 3 bases and J by 5 bases, and the junction contains 4 bases that no gene match accounts for. The germline V gene supplies CDR1 SGHTA and CDR2 FQGNSA. The data are from a study of metastatic and nonmetastatic thyroid tumors (dated by TCRdb to about 2020). Background for the entire study: For patients with malignant and with benign thyroid disease, the researchers compared repertoires between peripheral blood samples and tumor or nodule tissue samples. On the study overall, not on this receptor specifically: In both blood and tumor samples, malignant tumors were reported to have significantly higher TCR beta diversity than benign nodules.

The library relied on PCR. Sequencing was carried out with an Illumina HiSeq 4000. The TCR beta-chain CDR3 region of each patient was profiled by high-throughput sequencing. On the authors' methods: A classifier to discriminate distant-metastatic papillary thyroid cancer patients was built from CDR3 differences across clinicopathological groups. To measure repertoire diversity the researchers used the Shannon index, while the Morisita-Horn index served to gauge how similar the tumor and blood repertoires were. Through fastp at Q25 and MiXCR, TCRdb rebuilt clones from the public reads, retaining in-frame beta chains. TCRdb's processing, not the authors', yielded these V and J calls. The sample table holds around 16,000 clones, of which about a third were seen once. The ten largest clones add up to 11% of the sample. No patient had received any treatment before thyroid surgery. Patient clinical samples collected from 2012 to 2018 were retrospectively analysed using T-cell receptor beta sequencing.

This TCR came from a male donor with papillary thyroid cancer or a benign thyroid nodule (not recorded which). Some clones in this sample may be carry-over from other donors' samples. Recombination joined TRBV7-2 with TRBJ2-5; the junction holds 9 bases that match TRBD2. Sequencing used tumor tissue. This receptor has the CDR3 CASSLGLAWETQYF. The DNA reads TGTGCCAGCAGCTTGGGACTAGCATGGGAGACCCAGTACTTC.